This T cell receptor beta chain was sequenced in a study of blood T cell repertoires in COVID-19. Looking at the study overall: Acute-phase and convalescent COVID-19 samples originated in the United States, Italy and Spain.

Method: immunoSEQ multiplex PCR; TCRdb's copy keeps in-frame clones and lacks some. Among just under 60,000 clones listed, approximately 78% were seen once. The sequenced material came from peripheral blood. The origin of this receptor is an elderly man with acute or convalescent COVID-19.

As DNA, the CDR3 is TGTGCCACCAGTGATGCGGGGGAGCACCCGTTCTTC. It specifies CATSDAGEHPFF. The J gene is TRBJ2-1, the V gene TRBV24-1, with 7 bases that match TRBD2. The CDR3 contains 12 residues. Germline trimming cut 3 bases from V and 15 bases from J; bases unmatched to any gene: 7. CDR1 is KGHDR, CDR2 SFDVKD, per germline.